The 24 T cell receptor beta chains below were found in one sample sequenced in a study of blood T cell repertoires in COVID-19. Libraries were prepared by immunoSEQ multiplex PCR; TCRdb keeps only in-frame clonotypes and omits some of them. The table shows some 120,000 clones, with 80% to 90% occurring only once. Sample: peripheral blood. These receptors were taken from a middle-aged man with acute or convalescent COVID-19.

This chain links TRBV7-2 with TRBJ1-4, with D tentatively TRBD1 (5 bases). V was pared by 5 bases and J by 8 bases, with 21 bases between. The CDR3 has 16 amino acids. Looked up from germline, CDR1 is SGHTA and CDR2 is FQGNSA. Written as DNA, the CDR3 is TGTGCCAGCAGCCGCCGGGACTTGGGCTTGAGGGAAAAACTGTTTTTT. Residues: CASSRRDLGLREKLFF.

The chain recombines TRBV7-6 with TRBJ2-5; 7 bases are shared with TRBD1. The ends lost 6 bases at V and 4 bases at J; junction bases unmatched: 11. The CDR3 is made up of 15 amino acids. The germline V gene has CDR1 SGHVS and CDR2 FNYEAQ. CDR3 nucleotide sequence: TGTGCCAGCAGTCCTATCGGGACAGACATAGAGACCCAGTACTTC. This sequence encodes CASSPIGTDIETQYF.

The chain is built from TRBV18 and TRBJ1-1, with 8 nucleotides matching TRBD1. CDR1 is KGHSH and CDR2 is LQKENI in the germline V gene. CDR3 size: 17 residues. V gave up 1 base and J gave up 5 bases; unmatched junction bases: 12. The CDR3 bases are TGTGCCAGCTCACCACGACGGCCAGGACAGGGAGGTACTGAAGCTTTCTTT. It codes for CASSPRRPGQGGTEAFF. The variable domain in full, with the rest retrieved from reference TRBV18 and TRBJ1-1, is NAGVMQNPRHLVRRRGQEARLRCSPMKGHSHVYWYRQLPEEGLKFMVYLQKENIIDESGMPKERFSAEFPKEGPSILRIQQVVRGDSAAYFCASSPRRPGQGGTEAFFGQGTRLTVV.

V and J are TRBV4-1 and TRBJ2-2; 8 bases fit TRBD2. Germline V gene sequence: CDR1 MGHRA, CDR2 YSYEKL. V dropped 3 bases and J dropped 6; count of bases not matched to a gene: 15. This CDR3 is built from 18 residues. The CDR3 loop is CASSQAPWGVTSAGELFF. As DNA, the CDR3 is TGCGCCAGCAGCCAGGCCCCTTGGGGGGTGACTAGCGCCGGGGAGCTGTTTTTT.

The chain carries TRBV5-1 and TRBJ2-7; 10 bases agree with TRBD2. V lost 4 bases, J lost 2 bases, and 9 bases stayed unmatched. This CDR3 is built from 16 residues. From germline, CDR1 is SGHRS and CDR2 YFSETQ. CDR3 nucleotide sequence: TGCGCCAGCAGCGCCTTGACTAGCGGGTTTGCCTACGAGCAGTACTTC. Its protein is CASSALTSGFAYEQYF.

This clone appeared once. This chain uses TRBV3-1 (or the pseudogene TRBV3-2) with TRBJ2-1; the D is unclear. Trimming removed 4 bases at V and 7 bases at J, with 11 bases between. Germline-derived CDR1 and CDR2 are LGHDT and YNNKEL (reference sequence). The CDR3 runs 13 residues. CDR3 nucleotides: TGTGCCAGCAGCCCGACTTATGAGAATGAGCAGTTCTTC. This encodes CASSPTYENEQFF.

This clone was seen once. The rearrangement joins TRBV7-3 to TRBJ1-1, with 8 bases identical to TRBD1. The CDR3 has 16 amino acids. After removal of 2 bases from V and 3 bases from J, the junction contained 8 bases not matched to a gene. Germline CDR1 SGHTA, CDR2 FQGTGA. The CDR3 here is CASSLEAGGVDTEAFF. The CDR3 DNA follows: TGTGCCAGCAGCTTAGAAGCAGGGGGCGTCGACACTGAAGCTTTCTTT. Complete variable domain (other parts from reference TRBV7-3 and TRBJ1-1): GAGVSQTPSNKVTEKGKYVELRCDPISGHTALYWYRQSLGQGPEFLIYFQGTGAADDSGLPNDRFFAVRPEGSVSTLKIQRTERGDSAVYLCASSLEAGGVDTEAFFGQGTRLTVV.

The chain is built from TRBV19 and TRBJ2-1; a possible D gene is TRBD2 (6 bases). V was pared by 5 bases and J by 15 bases, with 14 bases between. CDR1 is LNHDA, CDR2 SQIVND, per germline (reference sequence). The CDR3 extends over 11 amino acids. The CDR3, as DNA: TGTGCCAGTAGTCTACCCCCGGGACTGTTCTTC. It codes for CASSLPPGLFF.

The J gene is TRBJ2-1, the V gene TRBV7-9; tentative D call: TRBD2 (5 bases). The CDR3 is 16 residues long. V lost 5 bases and J lost 4, with 18 bases in between. Germline V lookup: CDR1 SEHNR, CDR2 FQNEAQ (reference sequence). CDR3 nucleotide sequence: TGTGCCAGCAGCCGTGCGGCGGGTAGGGTATACAATGAGCAGTTCTTC. Its protein is CASSRAAGRVYNEQFF.

This rearrangement joins TRBV30 to TRBJ2-4, with 9 nucleotides matching TRBD1. This CDR3 has 13 amino acids. Trimming cost V 0 bases and J 9 bases; bases outside gene matches: 3. The germline V gene encodes CDR1 GTSNPN and CDR2 SVGIG (reference sequence). CDR3 DNA sequence: TGTGCCTGGAGTGTACAGGGGGCAGGCATTCAGTACTTC. Protein sequence: CAWSVQGAGIQYF.

This chain links TRBV27 with TRBJ2-5; D not resolved. The J call may be faulty, since TRBJ2-4 better matches the DNA end. The CDR3 extends over 14 amino acids. Germline V gives CDR1 MNHEY, CDR2 SMNVEV (reference sequence). This CDR3 is CASSLLASRPIQYF. The CDR3 region has the DNA TGTGCCAGCAGTTTATTGGCAAGCAGGCCCATTCAGTACTTC.

The rearrangement joins TRBV6-5 to TRBJ1-5, with 8 bases that match TRBD1. In germline, CDR1 is MNHEY, CDR2 SVGAGI. CDR3 length: 14 residues. Trimming took 5 bases from V and 7 from J; bases not matched to a gene: 7. As DNA, the CDR3 is TGTGCCAGCAGTCCTGGGACAGGTCGGCAGCCCCAGCATTTT. Amino acid sequence: CASSPGTGRQPQHF.

The chain combines TRBV2 with TRBJ2-7; perhaps TRBD1 as D (6 bases). CDR1 and CDR2 (germline): SNHLY, FYNNEI. Trimming removed 5 bases at V and 2 bases at J, with 10 bases between. The CDR3 totals 13 residues. CDR3 in amino acids: CASSRNRAYEQYF. In nucleotides, the CDR3 is TGTGCCAGCAGTAGAAACAGGGCCTACGAGCAGTACTTC.

The chain couples TRBV29-1 to TRBJ1-3; TRBD1 matches 7 bases. There are 13 residues in the CDR3. Germline V gives CDR1 SQVTM, CDR2 ANQGSEA. The trim removed 5 bases at V and 2 bases at J, leaving 3 bases unmatched. The CDR3 sequence: CSVQTGPGNTIYF. The CDR3 bases are TGCAGCGTTCAGACAGGGCCTGGAAACACCATATATTTT.

In this sample, this clone turned up once. The chain couples TRBV6-1 to TRBJ2-1; 7 bases line up with TRBD2. The CDR3 is 17 amino acids. V trimming: 4 bases; J trimming: 5 bases; junction bases outside the gene matches: 14. Per the germline V gene, CDR1 is MNHNS and CDR2 is SASEGT. The chain's CDR3 is CASSAPAGRGNNNEQFF. The CDR3 DNA sequence: TGTGCCAGCAGTGCTCCAGCGGGGCGGGGGAATAACAATGAGCAGTTCTTC.

In nucleotides, the CDR3 is TGCGCCAGCTCTGCTAGCGGGAGAAGGGACACCGGGGAGCTGTTTTTT. Its translation: CASSASGRRDTGELFF. J is TRBJ2-2 and V is TRBV5-1; 10 nucleotides agree with TRBD2. CDR1 is SGHRS, CDR2 YFSETQ, per germline. CDR3 length: 16 amino acids. J lost 3 bases, V lost 7 bases, and 9 bases had no gene match. Full variable domain (remainder filled in from reference TRBV5-1 and TRBJ2-2): KAGVTQTPRYLIKTRGQQVTLSCSPISGHRSVSWYQQTPGQGLQFLFEYFSETQRNKGNFPGRFSGRQFSNSRSEMNVSTLELGDSALYLCASSASGRRDTGELFFGEGSRLTVL.

This rearrangement joins TRBV27 to TRBJ2-7; TRBD1 matches at 7 bases. J lost 3 bases, V lost 7 bases, and 3 bases had no gene match. The CDR3 loop spans 12 amino acids. Germline assignment: CDR1 MNHEY and CDR2 SMNVEV (reference sequence). CDR3 in DNA: TGTGCCAGCAAGACAGGGCTCTACGAGCAGTACTTC. It specifies CASKTGLYEQYF.

The chain uses TRBV2 and TRBJ1-6, with D tentatively TRBD1 (5 bases). V dropped 6 bases and J dropped 7 bases, with 16 bases sitting between them. The CDR3 runs to 15 residues. Germline CDR1 reads SNHLY; CDR2 reads FYNNEI. CDR3: CASRDIGTANSPLHF. CDR3 bases: TGTGCCAGCAGGGACATCGGGACTGCAAATTCACCCCTCCACTTT. Full variable domain (remainder filled in from reference TRBV2 and TRBJ1-6): EPEVTQTPSHQVTQMGQEVILRCVPISNHLYFYWYRQILGQKVEFLVSFYNNEISEKSEIFDDQFSVERPDGSNFTLKIRSTKLEDSAMYFCASRDIGTANSPLHFGNGTRLTVT.

About this clone itself: A read error may account for a junction end that differs from germline. The chain links TRBV12-3 or TRBV12-4 to TRBJ2-7; D might be TRBD1 (6 bases). CDR3 length: 13 residues. The CDR3 sequence: CASSPQPGTTPNF. Written as DNA, the CDR3 is TGTGCCAGCAGTCCCCAGCCGGGGACAACACCAAATTTC.

This chain connects TRBV5-1 to TRBJ1-4, with D possibly matching TRBD1 (5 bases). The germline gives CDR1 SGHRS, CDR2 YFSETQ. The V and J ends lost 3 bases and 4 bases respectively, with 7 bases between them. The CDR3 loop spans 13 amino acids. CDR3 in DNA: TGCGCCAGCAGCTCCGGGGGTAATGAAAAACTGTTTTTT. This encodes CASSSGGNEKLFF.

This chain joins TRBV3-1 (or the pseudogene TRBV3-2) and TRBJ2-7, with 9 bases aligning to TRBD2. In germline, CDR1 is LGHDT, CDR2 YNNKEL (reference sequence). The V gene end was trimmed by 1 base and the J gene end by 6 bases; junction bases not matched to a gene: 10. The length of the CDR3 is 16 residues. As DNA, the CDR3 is TGTGCCAGCAGCCAAGTCCCCCCCAGCGGGAGGACCGAGCAGTACTTC. Translation gives CASSQVPPSGRTEQYF.

This chain joins TRBV6-5 and TRBJ1-3; tentatively, D is TRBD1 (5 bases). Germline lookup yields CDR1 MNHEY and CDR2 SVGAGI. CDR3 size: 14 residues. Between the trimmed V and J ends, which lost 1 base and 2 bases, there was a span of 6 bases. CDR3 in DNA: TGTGCCAGCAGTTACTTAGGGGCTGGAAACACCATATATTTT. Protein product: CASSYLGAGNTIYF.

The rearrangement uses TRBV29-1 and TRBJ2-2; TRBD1 matches 8 bases. CDR3 length: 13 amino acids. Germline V CDR1 and CDR2: SQVTM, ANQGSEA. Losses at the gene ends were 3 bases for V and 5 bases for J; bases not matched to a gene: 2. CDR3 sequence: CSVDRGRTGELFF. The CDR3, as DNA: TGCAGCGTTGACAGGGGGCGGACCGGGGAGCTGTTTTTT.

This clone was seen a few times. The genes are TRBV2 and TRBJ1-1; a weak D match, TRBD1 (5 bases). Germline V CDR1 and CDR2: SNHLY, FYNNEI. This CDR3 is 14 amino acids long. The V end lost 2 bases, the J end lost 6 bases, and 13 bases lay between the germline ends. Here the CDR3 DNA reads TGTGCCAGCAGTGAACAGGGAAGGTTCGCTGAAGCTTTCTTT. Amino acids: CASSEQGRFAEAFF.